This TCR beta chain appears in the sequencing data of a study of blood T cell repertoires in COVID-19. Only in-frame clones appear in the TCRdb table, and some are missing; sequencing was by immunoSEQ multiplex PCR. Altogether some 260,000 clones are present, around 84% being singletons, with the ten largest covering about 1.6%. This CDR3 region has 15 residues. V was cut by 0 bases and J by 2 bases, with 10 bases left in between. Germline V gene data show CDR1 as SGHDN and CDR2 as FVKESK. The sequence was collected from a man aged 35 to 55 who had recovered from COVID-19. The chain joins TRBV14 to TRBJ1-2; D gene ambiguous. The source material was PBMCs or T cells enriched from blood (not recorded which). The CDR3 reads CASSQDVFRNYGYTF. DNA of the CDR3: TGTGCCAGCAGCCAAGACGTATTCAGGAACTATGGCTACACCTTC.